This TCR beta chain comes out of a study of cytomegalovirus exposure and HLA in healthy donors. Study-wide background: A prior study identified 110 million or so unique TCR beta sequences from roughly 180 million T cells.

The study's findings and limits: As a later analysis showed, a missense DCLRE1C variant was linked to trimming of TCR beta V- and J-genes. In all likelihood, a cluster of highly shared sequence variants was a sequencing artifact.

Germline CDR1 reads SGHDT; CDR2 reads YYEEEE. Trimming shortened V by 2 bases and J by 6 bases, and 8 bases separated the two germline ends. The CDR3 is 12 residues long. PCR used 60 Vbeta primers and 13 Jbeta primers. TCRdb keeps only in-frame clones here, not all; method: immunoSEQ multiplex PCR. This sample has 150,000 to 170,000 clones, with roughly 80% found just once. A note on this clone: The antigen remains unidentified.

Source material: PBMCs. The rearrangement joins TRBV5-6 to TRBJ1-2, with a weak D call TRBD1 (5 bases). The sequence was obtained from a man younger than 35 in good health and CMV-seronegative. Written as DNA, the CDR3 is TGTGCCAGCAGCTTTTGGGGGGATGGCTACACCTTC. This sequence encodes CASSFWGDGYTF.